The source of this T cell receptor (beta chain) is a study of T cells in narcolepsy. Broader study findings: Healthy controls reportedly lacked the autoreactive clonotypes serially found in patients' blood. Some memory CD4+ repertoires had no autoreactive clone sequences. Comparing one patient's CSF and blood CD4+ clonotypes highlighted HCRT- and TRIB2-specific autoreactive clonotypes.

Germline loops: CDR1 SGHTA, CDR2 FQGNSA. This CDR3 region has 12 residues. V was pared by 9 bases and J by 8 bases, with 16 bases between. Sequencing used immunoSEQ multiplex PCR; TCRdb keeps in-frame clones, though not all of them. The sample has some 22,000 clones, roughly 85% seen once. Remarks on this clone: Its antigen is not known. The same CDR3 can be traced to other DNA sequences in this sample.

The rearrangement joins TRBV7-2 to TRBJ1-2; a possible D gene is TRBD1 (6 bases). This sequence originates from a human donor in good health. The sample consisted of memory (CD45RA-) CD4+ T cells from blood. The CDR3 reads CASSPDRIGYTF. CDR3 coding DNA: TGTGCCAGTAGCCCCGACAGGATCGGCTACACCTTC.